Listed here are 22 T cell receptor beta chains from one sample, sequenced in a study of T cell responses to AZD1222 COVID-19 vaccine. Libraries were prepared by immunoSEQ multiplex PCR; TCRdb keeps only in-frame clonotypes and omits some of them. The sample consists of 80,000 or so clones, 75% to 90% of them appearing once. This specimen was peripheral blood, taken on day 0 of AZD1222 vaccination. The receptors were gathered from an adult in good health.

This chain uses TRBV19 with TRBJ1-5; perhaps TRBD1 as D (5 bases). Trimming took off 3 bases at V and 5 bases at J, with 5 bases between the two ends. The CDR3 runs to 12 residues. CDR1 is LNHDA and CDR2 is SQIVND in the germline V gene (reference sequence). In DNA form, the CDR3 reads TGTGCCAGTAGTATGGGGGATCAGCCCCAGCATTTT. Its translation: CASSMGDQPQHF.

This sequence joins TRBV6-6 and TRBJ1-5; possible D gene TRBD1, 6 bases. The V gene's germline CDR1 is MNHNY and CDR2 SVGAGI (reference sequence). This CDR3 spans 16 amino acids. Trimming stripped 2 bases from V and 2 bases from J, with 13 bases between. The CDR3 loop reads CASSYGGRIGNQPQHF. The DNA for the CDR3 is TGTGCCAGCAGTTACGGGGGCAGGATAGGCAATCAGCCCCAGCATTTT.

The rearrangement links TRBV6-5 to TRBJ2-1; a weak D match, TRBD1 (5 bases). The length of the CDR3 is 15 residues. Germline loops: CDR1 MNHEY, CDR2 SVGAGI. Between the trimmed V and J ends, which lost 0 bases and 8 bases, there was a span of 14 bases. The CDR3 sequence is CASSYSRTNSDEQFF. The CDR3 coding sequence is TGTGCCAGCAGTTACTCGAGGACAAATTCAGATGAGCAGTTCTTC.

The J gene is TRBJ2-7, the V gene TRBV5-6, with D possibly TRBD2 on 5 matching bases. Trimming stripped 2 bases from V and 3 bases from J, with 12 bases between. Germline assignment: CDR1 SGHDT and CDR2 YYEEEE. The CDR3 spans 14 residues. This CDR3 is CASSFQRNLYEQYF. The CDR3 region has the DNA TGTGCCAGCAGCTTTCAGCGGAACCTCTACGAGCAGTACTTC.

This chain uses TRBV27 with TRBJ1-2; D remains unclear. CDR1 is MNHEY and CDR2 is SMNVEV in the germline V gene (reference sequence). Deletions cut 3 bases from V and 1 base from J, with 6 bases between. This CDR3 has 13 residues. CDR3 in amino acids: CASSFGFNYGYTF. The CDR3 DNA is TGTGCCAGCAGTTTCGGGTTTAACTATGGCTACACCTTC.

Here the CDR3 DNA reads TGTGCCATCAGTGAGGGGGTAGGAAATCAGCCCCAGCATTTT. Translated: CAISEGVGNQPQHF. The chain employs TRBV10-3 and TRBJ1-5; D is uncertain. Trimming removed 2 bases from V and 4 bases from J, with 9 bases in between. CDR1 is ENHRY, CDR2 SYGVKD, per germline. The CDR3 has 14 amino acids.

A note on this clone: Within the sample, other DNA sequences also encode this same CDR3. The genes are TRBV5-1 and TRBJ1-2; D is uncertain. Germline loops: CDR1 SGHRS, CDR2 YFSETQ. V lost 0 bases to trimming and J lost 2 bases, with 11 bases between them. The CDR3 spans 15 residues. This CDR3 reads CASSLGAGGNYGYTF. The CDR3 region has the DNA TGCGCCAGCAGCTTGGGAGCGGGAGGGAACTATGGCTACACCTTC.

V gene TRBV4-1 combines with J gene TRBJ1-1, with D possibly being TRBD1 (5 bases). The CDR3 runs 16 residues. Trimming cost V 5 bases and J 6 bases, with 22 bases left between them. Per the germline V gene, CDR1 is MGHRA and CDR2 is YSYEKL. The CDR3 loop reads CASSYRQNLPRAEAFF. CDR3 bases: TGCGCCAGCAGCTATAGACAGAACCTCCCCCGTGCTGAAGCTTTCTTT.

The gene calls are TRBV23-1 and TRBJ1-5; D gene ambiguous. TRBV23-1 is an open reading frame, and its role is uncertain. V was pared by 9 bases and J by 0 bases, with 15 bases between. The CDR3 sequence is 15 residues long. The CDR3 is CASVPDSRSNQPQHF. DNA for the CDR3: TGCGCCAGTGTGCCCGACTCCCGTAGCAATCAGCCCCAGCATTTT.

The chain employs TRBV5-6 and TRBJ1-4; no reliable D call. Trimming removed 2 bases from V and 0 bases from J, with 11 bases in between. This CDR3 comprises 16 residues. In germline, CDR1 is SGHDT, CDR2 YYEEEE. The CDR3 loop reads CASSFSRSATNEKLFF. The CDR3 coding sequence is TGTGCCAGCAGCTTCTCGAGATCTGCAACTAATGAAAAACTGTTTTTT.

The rearrangement joins TRBV18 to TRBJ1-4; D is possibly TRBD1 (6 bases). The length of the CDR3 is 12 residues. Trimming removed 6 bases at V and 8 bases at J, with 10 bases between. Germline CDR1 reads KGHSH; CDR2 reads LQKENI. CDR3 nucleotides: TGTGCCAGCTCCCATGACAGGGAAAAACTGTTTTTT. This encodes CASSHDREKLFF.

This chain joins TRBV5-1 and TRBJ1-2; D is possibly TRBD1 (5 bases). Trimming stripped 4 bases from V and 1 base from J, with 8 bases between. Germline assignment: CDR1 SGHRS and CDR2 YFSETQ. This CDR3 is 13 amino acids long. The CDR3 sequence is CASSGGFNYGYTF. The CDR3 nucleotides are TGCGCCAGCAGCGGGGGATTTAACTATGGCTACACCTTC.

The chain employs TRBV18 and TRBJ2-5; D perhaps matches TRBD2 (5 bases). This CDR3 contains 15 residues. Germline V gene sequence: CDR1 KGHSH, CDR2 LQKENI. The ends were cut back, 0 bases at V and 3 bases at J, with 11 bases in the middle. In DNA, the CDR3 is TGTGCCAGCTCACCACCGAGGAACGGGGAAGAGACCCAGTACTTC. Translating it yields CASSPPRNGEETQYF.

CDR3 residues: CASSFREGTEAFF. CDR3 DNA sequence: TGTGCCAGCAGTTTCCGAGAGGGGACTGAAGCTTTCTTT. V and J are TRBV12-3 or TRBV12-4 and TRBJ1-1; tentatively, D is TRBD1 (5 bases). The length of the CDR3 is 13 residues. Between the trimmed V and J ends, which lost 3 bases and 5 bases, there was a span of 10 bases.

CDR3 bases: TGTGCCACCAGCAGTAGTTACTCCTACGAGCAGTACTTC. It yields the protein CATSSSYSYEQYF. This chain joins TRBV15 and TRBJ2-7; D gene ambiguous. The CDR3 sequence is 13 residues long. Trimming stripped 3 bases from V and 0 bases from J, with 6 bases between. The germline V gene has CDR1 LNHNV and CDR2 YYDKDF (reference sequence).

The count of this clone is one. The V and J genes are TRBV3-1 (or the pseudogene TRBV3-2) and TRBJ1-3; the D is unclear. This CDR3 has 14 amino acids. With 3 bases removed from V and 4 bases from J, the gap between germline ends came to 10 bases. Germline V gene lookup returns CDR1 LGHDT and CDR2 YNNKEL (reference sequence). CDR3 sequence: CASSQYDGGNTIYF. The CDR3 coding sequence is TGTGCCAGCAGCCAGTATGACGGGGGAAACACCATATATTTT.

This clone appeared once. This sequence joins TRBV12-5 and TRBJ2-2, with 10 bases lining up with TRBD1. V lost 4 bases and J lost 7; bases outside the gene matches: 6. CDR1 is LGHNT, CDR2 FRNRAP, per germline. The CDR3 length is 15 residues. CDR3 sequence: CASGWGQGNGGELFF. The CDR3 DNA reads TGTGCTAGTGGTTGGGGACAGGGGAATGGCGGGGAGCTGTTTTTT.

CDR3 in amino acids: CASSYLAGGPNEQFF. The CDR3 DNA reads TGTGCCAGCAGTTATCTTGCGGGGGGGCCTAATGAGCAGTTCTTC. This chain uses TRBV6-5 with TRBJ2-1, with 9 bases aligning to TRBD2. The junction had 7 bases not matched to a gene; V was cut back by 3 bases and J by 7 bases. Germline V lookup: CDR1 MNHEY, CDR2 SVGAGI. This CDR3 is 15 amino acids long.

This chain uses TRBV9 with TRBJ1-5, with D hard to call. This CDR3 is 13 amino acids long. From germline, CDR1 is SGDLS and CDR2 YYNGEE. V was shortened by 0 bases and J by 5 bases, with 6 bases between the two germline ends. In DNA form, the CDR3 reads TGTGCCAGCAGCGTAGATTCGGATCAGCCCCAGCATTTT. It specifies CASSVDSDQPQHF.

The chain carries TRBV27 and TRBJ1-2, with 7 positions matching TRBD1. The CDR3 contains 13 residues. V gave up 5 bases and J gave up 4 bases; unmatched junction bases: 4. Germline V CDR1 and CDR2: MNHEY, SMNVEV (reference sequence). The CDR3 DNA is TGTGCCAGCAGTCCCCGACAGGGCTATGGCTACACCTTC. Amino acid sequence: CASSPRQGYGYTF.

The chain has TRBV20-1 and TRBJ2-7; 9 nucleotides line up with TRBD2. V dropped 3 bases and J dropped 1; count of bases not matched to a gene: 10. This CDR3 spans 16 amino acids. CDR1 DFQATT and CDR2 SNEGSKA come from the germline V gene (reference sequence). The CDR3 DNA reads as TGCAGTGCTAGTCGTGCGGGGGGGAAAAATTCCTACGAGCAGTACTTC. Its protein product is CSASRAGGKNSYEQYF.

The chain is built from TRBV9 and TRBJ1-1; D gene unclear. The CDR3 has 16 residues. Trimming removed 1 base from V and 6 bases from J, with 19 bases in between. Germline CDR1 and CDR2: SGDLS and YYNGEE. DNA for the CDR3: TGTGCCAGCAGCGTATCCCATGAACCTAGGCAGCCTGAAGCTTTCTTT. Residues: CASSVSHEPRQPEAFF.